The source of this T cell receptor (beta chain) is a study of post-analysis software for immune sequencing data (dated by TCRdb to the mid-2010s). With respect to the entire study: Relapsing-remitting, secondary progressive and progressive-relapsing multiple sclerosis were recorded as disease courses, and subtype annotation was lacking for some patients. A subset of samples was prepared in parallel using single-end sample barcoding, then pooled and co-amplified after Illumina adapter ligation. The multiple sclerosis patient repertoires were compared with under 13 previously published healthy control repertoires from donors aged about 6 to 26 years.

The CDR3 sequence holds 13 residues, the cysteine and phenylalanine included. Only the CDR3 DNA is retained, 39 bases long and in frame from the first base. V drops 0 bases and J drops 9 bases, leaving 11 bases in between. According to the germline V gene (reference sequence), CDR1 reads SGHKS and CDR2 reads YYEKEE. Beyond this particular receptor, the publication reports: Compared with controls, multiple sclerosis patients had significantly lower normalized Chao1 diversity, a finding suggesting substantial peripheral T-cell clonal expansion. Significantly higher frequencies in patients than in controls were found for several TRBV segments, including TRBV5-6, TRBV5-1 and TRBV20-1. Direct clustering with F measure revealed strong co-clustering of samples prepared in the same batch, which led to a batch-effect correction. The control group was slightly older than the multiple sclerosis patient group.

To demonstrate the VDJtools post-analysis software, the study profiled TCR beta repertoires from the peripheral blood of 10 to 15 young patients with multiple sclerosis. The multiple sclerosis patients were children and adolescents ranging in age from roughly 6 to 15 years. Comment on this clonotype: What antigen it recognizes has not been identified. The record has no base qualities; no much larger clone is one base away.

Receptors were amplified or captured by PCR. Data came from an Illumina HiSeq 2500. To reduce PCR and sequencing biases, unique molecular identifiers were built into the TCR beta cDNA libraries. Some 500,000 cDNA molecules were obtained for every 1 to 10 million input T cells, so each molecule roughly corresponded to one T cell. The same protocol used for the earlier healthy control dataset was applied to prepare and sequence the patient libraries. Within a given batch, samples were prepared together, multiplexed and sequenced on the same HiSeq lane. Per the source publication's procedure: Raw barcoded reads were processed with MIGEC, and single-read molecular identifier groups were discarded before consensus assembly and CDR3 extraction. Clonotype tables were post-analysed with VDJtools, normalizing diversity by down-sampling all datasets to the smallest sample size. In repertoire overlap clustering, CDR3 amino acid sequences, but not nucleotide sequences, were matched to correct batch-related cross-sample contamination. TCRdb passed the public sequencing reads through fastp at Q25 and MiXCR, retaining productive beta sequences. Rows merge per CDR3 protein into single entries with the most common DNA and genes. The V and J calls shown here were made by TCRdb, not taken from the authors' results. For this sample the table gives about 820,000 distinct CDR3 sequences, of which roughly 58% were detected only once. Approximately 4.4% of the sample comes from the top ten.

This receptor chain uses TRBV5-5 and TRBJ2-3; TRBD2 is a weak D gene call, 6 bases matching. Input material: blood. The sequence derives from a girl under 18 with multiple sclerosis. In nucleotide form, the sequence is TGTGCCAGCAGCTTGGTCGGGGGTGGCACGCAGTATTTT. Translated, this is CASSLVGGGTQYF.